The entry below describes one T cell receptor beta chain. Data came from immunoSEQ multiplex PCR; TCRdb stores just in-frame clones and leaves some out. The table lists around 100,000 clones, more than 85% of them singletons, with about a fifth in the top ten. The data were obtained in a study of control samples from healthy donors and cancer patients. The CDR3 totals 14 residues. Deletions cut 5 bases from V and 2 bases from J, with 12 bases between. The germline V gene encodes CDR1 SGHAT and CDR2 FQNNGV. Sequences were obtained from PBMCs. This sequence joins TRBV11-2 and TRBJ1-1, with a weak D call TRBD1 (5 bases). This TCR came from a man between 60 and 75 years old with lung cancer. The chain's CDR3 is CASSQRQINTEAFF. The CDR3 nucleotides read TGTGCCAGCAGCCAGCGACAGATTAACACTGAAGCTTTCTTT.